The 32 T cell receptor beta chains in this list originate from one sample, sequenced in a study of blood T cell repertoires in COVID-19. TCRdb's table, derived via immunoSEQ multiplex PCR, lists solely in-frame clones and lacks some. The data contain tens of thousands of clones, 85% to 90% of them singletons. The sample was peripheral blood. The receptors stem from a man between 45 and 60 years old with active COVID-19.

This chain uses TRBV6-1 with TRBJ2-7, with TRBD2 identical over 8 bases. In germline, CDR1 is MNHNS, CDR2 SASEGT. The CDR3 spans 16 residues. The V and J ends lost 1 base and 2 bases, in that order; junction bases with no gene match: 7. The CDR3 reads CASSEEVGGGTYEQYF. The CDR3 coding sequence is TGTGCCAGCAGTGAAGAGGTAGGCGGGGGGACCTACGAGCAGTACTTC.

The CDR3 is CASLGQMNTGELFF. The CDR3, as DNA: TGTGCCAGCCTGGGACAGATGAACACCGGGGAGCTGTTTTTT. V usage is TRBV18 and J usage is TRBJ2-2, with TRBD1 matching 7 bases. The CDR3 spans 14 residues. Trimming cost V 8 bases and J 1 base; bases outside gene matches: 4. Germline lookup yields CDR1 KGHSH and CDR2 LQKENI.

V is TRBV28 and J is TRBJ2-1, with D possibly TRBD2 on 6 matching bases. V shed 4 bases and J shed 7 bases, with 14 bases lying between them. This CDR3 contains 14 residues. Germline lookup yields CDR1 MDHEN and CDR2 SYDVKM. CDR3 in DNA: TGTGCCAGCAGTTGGGACTTCCAGGGTAATGAGCAGTTCTTC. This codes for CASSWDFQGNEQFF. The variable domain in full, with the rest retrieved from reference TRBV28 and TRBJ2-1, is DVKVTQSSRYLVKRTGEKVFLECVQDMDHENMFWYRQDPGLGLRLIYFSYDVKMKEKGDIPEGYSVSREKKERFSLILESASTNQTSMYLCASSWDFQGNEQFFGPGTRLTVL.

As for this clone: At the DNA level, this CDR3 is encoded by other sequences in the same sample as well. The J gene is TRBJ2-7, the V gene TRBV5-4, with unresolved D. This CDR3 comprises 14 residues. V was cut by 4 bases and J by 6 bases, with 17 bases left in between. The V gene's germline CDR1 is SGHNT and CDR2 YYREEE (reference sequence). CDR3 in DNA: TGTGCCAGCAGCGCTACCGGAACAGCCAGCGAGCAGTACTTC. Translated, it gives CASSATGTASEQYF.

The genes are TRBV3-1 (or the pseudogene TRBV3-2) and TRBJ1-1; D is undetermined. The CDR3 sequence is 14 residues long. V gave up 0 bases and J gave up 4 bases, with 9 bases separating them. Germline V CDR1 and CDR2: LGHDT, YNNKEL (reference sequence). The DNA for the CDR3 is TGTGCCAGCAGCCAAGATTTACGGGGCACTGAAGCTTTCTTT. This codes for CASSQDLRGTEAFF.

CDR3 in DNA: TGTGCCATCAGTGAGCAGGCCGCTAACTATGGCTACACCTTC. This translates into CAISEQAANYGYTF. The chain joins TRBV10-3 to TRBJ1-2, with D unresolved. CDR1 ENHRY and CDR2 SYGVKD come from the germline V gene. CDR3 length: 14 residues. The germline V and J ends were trimmed by 2 bases and 0 bases, with 7 bases remaining between them.

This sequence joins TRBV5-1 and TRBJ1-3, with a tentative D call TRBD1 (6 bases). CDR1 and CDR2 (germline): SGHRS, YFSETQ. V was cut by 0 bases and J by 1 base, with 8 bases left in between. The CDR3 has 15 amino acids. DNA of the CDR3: TGCGCCAGCAGCTTGGCCGGGACATCTGGAAACACCATATATTTT. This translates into CASSLAGTSGNTIYF.

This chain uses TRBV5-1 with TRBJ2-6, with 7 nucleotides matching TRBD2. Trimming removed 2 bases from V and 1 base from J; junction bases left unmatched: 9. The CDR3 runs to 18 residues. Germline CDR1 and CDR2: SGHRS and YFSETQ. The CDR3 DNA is TGCGCCAGCAGCTTTTTTAGCGGGCGGGGGTCTGGGGCCAACGTCCTGACTTTC. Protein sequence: CASSFFSGRGSGANVLTF.

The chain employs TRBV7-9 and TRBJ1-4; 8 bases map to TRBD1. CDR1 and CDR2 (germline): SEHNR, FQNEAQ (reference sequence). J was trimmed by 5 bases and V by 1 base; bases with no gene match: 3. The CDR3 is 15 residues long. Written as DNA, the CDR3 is TGTGCCAGCAGCTTAGGGACAGGGAGAAATGAAAAACTGTTTTTT. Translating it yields CASSLGTGRNEKLFF.

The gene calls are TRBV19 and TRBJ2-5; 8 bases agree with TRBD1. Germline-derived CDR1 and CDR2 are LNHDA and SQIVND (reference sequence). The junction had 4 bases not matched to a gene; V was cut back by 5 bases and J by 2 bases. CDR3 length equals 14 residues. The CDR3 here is CASSQRTGQETQYF. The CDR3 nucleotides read TGTGCCAGTAGTCAACGGACAGGGCAAGAGACCCAGTACTTC.

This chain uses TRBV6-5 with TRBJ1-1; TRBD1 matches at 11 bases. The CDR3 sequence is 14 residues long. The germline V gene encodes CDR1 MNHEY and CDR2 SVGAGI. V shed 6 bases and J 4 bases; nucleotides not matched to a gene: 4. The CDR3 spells CASSRGQGGTEAFF. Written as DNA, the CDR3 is TGTGCCAGCAGCAGGGGACAGGGGGGCACTGAAGCTTTCTTT.

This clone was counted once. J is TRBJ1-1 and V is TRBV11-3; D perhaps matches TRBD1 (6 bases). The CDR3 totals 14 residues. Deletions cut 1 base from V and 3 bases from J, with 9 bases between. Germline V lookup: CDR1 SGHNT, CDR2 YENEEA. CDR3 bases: TGTGCCAGCAGCTTAGGCGGGGGCTACACTGAAGCTTTCTTT. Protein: CASSLGGGYTEAFF.

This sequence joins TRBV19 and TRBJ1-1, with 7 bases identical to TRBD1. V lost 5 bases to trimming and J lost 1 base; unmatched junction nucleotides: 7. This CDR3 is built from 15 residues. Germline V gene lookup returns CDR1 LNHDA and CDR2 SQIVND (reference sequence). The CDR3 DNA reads TGTGCCAGTAGTCCGGGACAGCAGTCGAACACTGAAGCTTTCTTT. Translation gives CASSPGQQSNTEAFF.

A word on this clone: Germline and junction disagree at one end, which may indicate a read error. CDR3 loop: CAGRGTGVDEAFF. CDR3 nucleotides: TGTGCCGGCAGAGGGACAGGGGTTGATGAAGCTTTCTTT. The V and J genes are TRBV28 and TRBJ1-1, with 10 bases matching TRBD1. This CDR3 spans 13 amino acids. Germline V gene lookup returns CDR1 MDHEN and CDR2 SYDVKM.

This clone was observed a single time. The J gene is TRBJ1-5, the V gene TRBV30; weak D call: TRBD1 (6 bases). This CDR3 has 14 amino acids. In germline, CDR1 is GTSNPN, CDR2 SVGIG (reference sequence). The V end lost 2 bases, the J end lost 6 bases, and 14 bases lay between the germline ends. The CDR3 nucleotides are TGTGCCTGGAGTAGCTTACAGGGAAGTCAGCCCCAGCATTTT. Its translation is CAWSSLQGSQPQHF.

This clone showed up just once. CDR3 nucleotides: TGTGCCGGGACGGCCAGGGGGCTTTCTGGAAACACCATATATTTT. Translated: CAGTARGLSGNTIYF. J is TRBJ1-3 and V is TRBV7-2; 8 nucleotides align to TRBD1. Losses at the gene ends were 11 bases for V and 1 base for J; bases not matched to a gene: 10. This CDR3 is 15 amino acids long. Germline-derived CDR1 and CDR2 are SGHTA and FQGNSA.

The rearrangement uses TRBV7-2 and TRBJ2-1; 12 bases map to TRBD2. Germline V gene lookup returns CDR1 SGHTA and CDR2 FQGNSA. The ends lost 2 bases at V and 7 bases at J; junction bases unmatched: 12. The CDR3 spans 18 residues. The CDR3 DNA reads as TGTGCCAGCAGCTTAAGGCCCCTAGCGGGAGGGCCGAGGAATGAGCAGTTCTTC. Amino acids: CASSLRPLAGGPRNEQFF.

The CDR3 nucleotides are TGTGCCAGCAGTTTACCGGGACAGGGGGCCGACTATGGCTACACCTTC. It is translated as CASSLPGQGADYGYTF. The chain joins TRBV28 to TRBJ1-2; 12 nucleotides match TRBD1. The CDR3 spans 16 residues. Trimming removed 2 bases from V and 3 bases from J; junction bases left unmatched: 4. Germline values: CDR1 MDHEN, CDR2 SYDVKM.

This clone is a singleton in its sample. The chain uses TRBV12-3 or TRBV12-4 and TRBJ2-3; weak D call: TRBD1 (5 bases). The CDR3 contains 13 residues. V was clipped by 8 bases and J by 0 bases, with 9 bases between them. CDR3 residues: CASGARSTDTQYF. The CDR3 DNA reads TGTGCCAGCGGGGCGCGTAGCACAGATACGCAGTATTTT.

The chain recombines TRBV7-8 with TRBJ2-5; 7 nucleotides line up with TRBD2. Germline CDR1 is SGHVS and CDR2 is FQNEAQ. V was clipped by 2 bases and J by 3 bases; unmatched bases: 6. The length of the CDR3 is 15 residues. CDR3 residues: CASSLLLAAKETQYF. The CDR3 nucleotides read TGTGCCAGCAGCTTACTCCTAGCGGCAAAAGAGACCCAGTACTTC.

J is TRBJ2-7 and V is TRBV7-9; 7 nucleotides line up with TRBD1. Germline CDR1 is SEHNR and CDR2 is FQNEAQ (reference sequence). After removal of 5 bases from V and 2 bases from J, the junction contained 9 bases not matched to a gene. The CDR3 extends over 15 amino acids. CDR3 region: CASSLSGQTPYEQYF. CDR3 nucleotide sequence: TGTGCCAGCAGCCTGTCGGGACAGACCCCCTACGAGCAGTACTTC.

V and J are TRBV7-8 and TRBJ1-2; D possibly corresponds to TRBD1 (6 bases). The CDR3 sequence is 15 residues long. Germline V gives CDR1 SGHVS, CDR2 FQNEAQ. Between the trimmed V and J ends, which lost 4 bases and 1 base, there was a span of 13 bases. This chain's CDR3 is CASSSDRKGNYGYTF. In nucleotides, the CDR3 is TGTGCCAGCAGCTCCGACAGGAAGGGTAACTATGGCTACACCTTC.

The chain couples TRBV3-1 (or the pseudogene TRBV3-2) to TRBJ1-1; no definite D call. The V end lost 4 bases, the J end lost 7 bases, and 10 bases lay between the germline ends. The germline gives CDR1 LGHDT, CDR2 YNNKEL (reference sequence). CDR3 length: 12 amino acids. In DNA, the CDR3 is TGTGCCAGCAGCCGAAGCGACGGTGAAGCTTTCTTT. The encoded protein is CASSRSDGEAFF.

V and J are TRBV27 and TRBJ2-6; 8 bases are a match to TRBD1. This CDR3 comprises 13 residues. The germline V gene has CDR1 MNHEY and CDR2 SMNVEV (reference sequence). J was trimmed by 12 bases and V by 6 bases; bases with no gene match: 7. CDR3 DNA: TGTGCCAGCAGCCAGGGACAGGCTCCCGTCCTGACTTTC. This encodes CASSQGQAPVLTF. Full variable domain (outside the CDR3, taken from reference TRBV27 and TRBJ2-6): EAQVTQNPRYLITVTGKKLTVTCSQNMNHEYMSWYRQDPGLGLRQIYYSMNVEVTDKGDVPEGYKVSRKEKRNFPLILESPSPNQTSLYFCASSQGQAPVLTFGAGSRLTVL.

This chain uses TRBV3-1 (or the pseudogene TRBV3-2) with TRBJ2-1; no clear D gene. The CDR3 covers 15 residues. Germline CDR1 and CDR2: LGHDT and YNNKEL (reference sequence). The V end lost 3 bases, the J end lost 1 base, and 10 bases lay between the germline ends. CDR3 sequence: CASSHARLSYNEQFF. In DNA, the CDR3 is TGTGCCAGCAGCCATGCGAGGCTTTCCTACAATGAGCAGTTCTTC.

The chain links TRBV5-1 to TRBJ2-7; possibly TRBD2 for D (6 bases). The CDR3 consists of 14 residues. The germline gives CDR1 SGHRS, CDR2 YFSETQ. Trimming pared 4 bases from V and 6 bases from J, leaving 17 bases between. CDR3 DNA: TGCGCCAGCAGCGTCCGGGACTTAGCCGCCGAGCAGTACTTC. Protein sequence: CASSVRDLAAEQYF.

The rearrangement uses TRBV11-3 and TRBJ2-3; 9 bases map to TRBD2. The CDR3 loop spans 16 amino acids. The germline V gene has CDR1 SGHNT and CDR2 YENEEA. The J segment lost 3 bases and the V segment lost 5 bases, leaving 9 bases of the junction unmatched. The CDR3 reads CASSKNSGRRTDTQYF. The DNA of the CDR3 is TGTGCCAGCAGCAAAAACAGCGGGAGGAGAACAGATACGCAGTATTTT.

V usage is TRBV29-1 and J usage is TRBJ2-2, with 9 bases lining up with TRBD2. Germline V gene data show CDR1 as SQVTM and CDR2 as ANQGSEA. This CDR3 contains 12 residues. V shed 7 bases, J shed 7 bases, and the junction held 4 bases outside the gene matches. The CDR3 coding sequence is TGCAGCGGAGGTAGCGGGAGCGGGGAGCTGTTTTTT. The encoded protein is CSGGSGSGELFF.

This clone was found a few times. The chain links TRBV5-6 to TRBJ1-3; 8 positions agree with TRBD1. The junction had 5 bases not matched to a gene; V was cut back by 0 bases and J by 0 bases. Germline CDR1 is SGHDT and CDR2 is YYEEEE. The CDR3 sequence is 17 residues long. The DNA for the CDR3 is TGTGCCAGCAGCTTGGGCTCAGGGACAGGCTCTGGAAACACCATATATTTT. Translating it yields CASSLGSGTGSGNTIYF. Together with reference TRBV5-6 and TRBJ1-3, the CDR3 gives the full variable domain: DAGVTQSPTHLIKTRGQQVTLRCSPKSGHDTVSWYQQALGQGPQFIFQYYEEEERQRGNFPDRFSGHQFPNYSSELNVNALLLGDSALYLCASSLGSGTGSGNTIYFGEGSWLTVV.

The CDR3 loop is CASSVVPQNTDTQYF. CDR3 nucleotides: TGTGCCAGCAGCGTAGTACCACAAAACACAGATACGCAGTATTTT. This sequence joins TRBV9 and TRBJ2-3; D ambiguous. The CDR3 totals 15 residues. Trimming cost V 0 bases and J 2 bases, with 10 bases left between them. In germline, CDR1 is SGDLS, CDR2 YYNGEE.

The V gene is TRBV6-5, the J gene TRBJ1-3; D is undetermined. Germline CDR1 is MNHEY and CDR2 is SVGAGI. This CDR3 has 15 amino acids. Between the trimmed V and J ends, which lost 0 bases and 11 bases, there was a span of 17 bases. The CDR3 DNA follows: TGTGCCAGCAGTTACTCGAATCGGCAGGACTCGCCCATATATTTT. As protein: CASSYSNRQDSPIYF.

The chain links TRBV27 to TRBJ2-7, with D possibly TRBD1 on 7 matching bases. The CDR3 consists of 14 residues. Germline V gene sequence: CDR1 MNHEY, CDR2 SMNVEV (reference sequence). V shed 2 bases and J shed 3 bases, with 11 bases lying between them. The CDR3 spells CASSLQGGVYEQYF. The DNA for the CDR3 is TGTGCCAGCAGTTTACAGGGGGGTGTCTACGAGCAGTACTTC.